One and the same sample provided the 27 T cell receptor beta chains below, sequenced in a study of tumor and adjacent non-tumor tissue in lung cancer. TCRbeta libraries were built with three rounds of nested PCR, modified from ARM-PCR. From the multiplex PCR reads, TCRdb called clonotypes with MiXCR, one entry per CDR3 protein. The table shows 70,000 to 80,000 distinct CDR3 sequences, with 55% to 75% occurring only once. RNA was extracted from bulk tissue without any cell sorting. The material sequenced was lung tumor tissue. Receptor source: a woman aged 40 to 50 with non-small cell lung cancer.

This clonotype occurred once. A read error may account for a junction end that differs from germline. The chain joins TRBV6-5 to TRBJ1-2; 7 bases are a match to TRBD1. The CDR3 extends over 14 amino acids. The germline V gene encodes CDR1 MNHEY and CDR2 SVGAGI. CDR3 coding DNA: TGCGTCAGCAGCTCTACACTACAGGGGAGAGGCTACACCTTC. The encoded protein is CVSSSTLQGRGYTF.

With regard to this clonotype: Since the CDR3 does not end with the conserved phenylalanine or tryptophan, this likely comes from a read error. The rearrangement joins TRBV30 to TRBJ2-6, with a weak D call TRBD1 (5 bases). The CDR3 has 14 residues. The V and J ends lost 2 bases and 2 bases respectively, with 7 bases between them. In germline, CDR1 is GTSNPN, CDR2 SVGIG (reference sequence). CDR3 in amino acids: CAWSWGAGANVLTL. CDR3 nucleotide sequence: TGTGCCTGGAGTTGGGGCGCTGGGGCCAACGTCCTGACTCTC.

Concerning this clonotype itself: This may stem from a read error, because a much larger clone lies one nucleotide away. J is TRBJ2-7 and V is TRBV20-1; the match to TRBD1 covers 8 bases. CDR3 length: 13 residues. Germline lookup yields CDR1 DFQATT and CDR2 SNEGSKA (reference sequence). This chain's CDR3 is CSARGTGMYDQYF. CDR3 sequence (DNA): TGCAGTGCTAGAGGGACAGGGATGTACGACCAGTACTTC.

For this clonotype: At one of its ends the junction is not consistent with the germline gene, which may arise from a read error. The rearrangement uses TRBV2 and TRBJ2-7; 11 positions match TRBD2. The germline V gene encodes CDR1 SNHLY and CDR2 FYNNEI. The CDR3 runs 15 residues. The CDR3 protein is CVSRPLAGVSYEQYF. The CDR3 nucleotides read TGTGTCAGCAGACCACTAGCGGGAGTCTCCTACGAGCAGTACTTC. The whole variable domain, filled in from reference TRBV2 and TRBJ2-7, reads EPEVTQTPSHQVTQMGQEVILRCVPISNHLYFYWYRQILGQKVEFLVSFYNNEISEKSEIFDDQFSVERPDGSNFTLKIRSTKLEDSAMYFCVSRPLAGVSYEQYFGPGTRLTVT.

On this clonotype itself: With a much larger clone just one base away, this may be a read error. The chain links TRBV5-1 to TRBJ1-4; TRBD1 matches at 8 bases. Per the germline V gene, CDR1 is SGHRS and CDR2 is YFSETQ. There are 15 residues in the CDR3. Here the CDR3 DNA reads TGCACCAGCTCGGCGCAGGGGGCCGATAATGAAAAACTGTTTTTT. Protein product: CTSSAQGADNEKLFF. The variable domain in full, with the rest retrieved from reference TRBV5-1 and TRBJ1-4, is KAGVTQTPRYLIKTRGQQVTLSCSPISGHRSVSWYQQTPGQGLQFLFEYFSETQRNKGNFPGRFSGRQFSNSRSEMNVSTLELGDSALYLCTSSAQGADNEKLFFGSGTQLSVL.

This clonotype has a count of ten or more. The J gene is TRBJ2-1, the V gene TRBV15, with 11 bases fitting TRBD2. Germline V gene data show CDR1 as LNHNV and CDR2 as YYDKDF (reference sequence). V lost 3 bases to trimming and J lost 5 bases; unmatched junction nucleotides: 12. The CDR3 is 18 amino acids. This CDR3 is CATSSPLAGGRINNEQFF. CDR3 sequence (DNA): TGTGCCACCAGCAGTCCTCTAGCGGGAGGCCGAATAAACAATGAGCAGTTCTTC.

This clonotype showed up many times. V usage is TRBV20-1 and J usage is TRBJ2-1; 8 positions agree with TRBD2. There are 15 residues in the CDR3. CDR1 DFQATT and CDR2 SNEGSKA come from the germline V gene (reference sequence). J was trimmed by 9 bases and V by 1 base; bases with no gene match: 11. CDR3 nucleotide sequence: TGCAGTGCTAGAGGCTTAGCGGGACTAGGGGGTGAGCAGTTCTTC. This codes for CSARGLAGLGGEQFF.

Points on this clonotype: An end of the junction differs from the germline gene, which may be a read error. The rearrangement links TRBV11-2 to TRBJ1-1; D is ambiguous. The length of the CDR3 is 13 residues. Germline V gene sequence: CDR1 SGHAT, CDR2 FQNNGV. CDR3 DNA sequence: TGTGCCTGCAGCCGACGGTCCAACACTGAAGCTTTCTTT. Protein: CACSRRSNTEAFF.

This clonotype was observed a few times. Given a much more abundant clone one base away, this may be a read error. J is TRBJ2-5 and V is TRBV20-1; no clear D gene. The germline gives CDR1 DFQATT, CDR2 SNEGSKA (reference sequence). Trimming took off 6 bases at V and 3 bases at J, with 11 bases between the two ends. This CDR3 is built from 12 residues. Here the CDR3 DNA reads TGCAGTGCCACGACATGGAAAGAGACCCAGTACTTC. Translation: CSATTWKETQYF.

Worth noting for this clonotype: The junction differs from germline at one of its ends, possibly a read error. This sequence joins TRBV20-1 and TRBJ1-1; TRBD1 aligns across 10 bases. This CDR3 has 18 residues. Looked up from germline, CDR1 is DFQATT and CDR2 is SNEGSKA (reference sequence). Here the CDR3 DNA reads TGCAATGCTACCAGTCGATGGGGACAGGGGTTTTCGGGCGCTGAAGCTTTCTTT. Translating gives CNATSRWGQGFSGAEAFF.

This clonotype was detected many times. V and J are TRBV5-1 and TRBJ1-4; D is uncertain. Germline V lookup: CDR1 SGHRS, CDR2 YFSETQ. The CDR3 spans 12 residues. V lost 4 bases, J lost 11 bases, and 12 bases lay in between. The chain's CDR3 is CASSGETDKLFF. CDR3 nucleotide sequence: TGCGCCAGCAGCGGGGAAACGGACAAACTGTTTTTT.

For this clonotype: This may come from a read error, since a much larger clone is one base off. CDR3 sequence reads: CASSFGSGGHIDTRYF. CDR3 coding DNA: TGCGCCAGCAGCTTTGGTAGCGGGGGGCACATAGATACGCGGTATTTT. The rearrangement links TRBV5-1 to TRBJ2-3; 10 bases align to TRBD2. CDR3 length equals 16 residues. Germline CDR1 and CDR2: SGHRS and YFSETQ.

On this clonotype itself: At one boundary the junction diverges from the germline segment, which might be a read error. J is TRBJ1-5 and V is TRBV6-1, with 8 bases matching TRBD1. This CDR3 has 13 amino acids. The germline V gene has CDR1 MNHNS and CDR2 SASEGT. Here the CDR3 DNA reads TGTGCTAGCAGTTCCGACAGGGGCTCGGCCCGGCATTTT. Protein product: CASSSDRGSARHF.

A note on this clonotype: The CDR3 does not end in the conserved phenylalanine or tryptophan, so this is likely a read error. The rearrangement links TRBV12-3 or TRBV12-4 to TRBJ2-2; possibly TRBD1 or TRBD2 for D (5 bases each). The CDR3 totals 14 residues. Here the CDR3 DNA reads TGTGCCAGCAGTTGGGACGGGAACATCGGGGAGCTGTTTTTA. It translates to CASSWDGNIGELFL.

Regarding this clonotype: The junction departs from germline at one end; a sequencing error may be responsible. The V gene is TRBV14, the J gene TRBJ1-1, with D possibly TRBD1 on 5 matching bases. The V gene's germline CDR1 is SGHDN and CDR2 FVKESK. The CDR3 length is 14 residues. The CDR3 sequence is CPSSWGDGFAEAFF. The CDR3 bases are TGTCCCAGCTCGTGGGGGGACGGTTTCGCTGAAGCTTTCTTT.

This clonotype was detected a few times. A much larger clone lies a single base off, so this may be a read error. The chain recombines TRBV7-9 with TRBJ2-6; TRBD1 matches at 8 bases. This CDR3 has 15 amino acids. Germline V lookup: CDR1 SEHNR, CDR2 FQNEAQ (reference sequence). CDR3 nucleotide sequence: TGTGCCAGCAGCCCGGACAGGGCTGGGGCCAACGTCCCGACTTTC. Amino acid sequence: CASSPDRAGANVPTF.

With regard to this clonotype: Sequence at one end of the junction differs from germline and may be a read error. The chain is built from TRBV11-2 and TRBJ2-1; possible D gene TRBD2, 7 bases. This CDR3 is 15 amino acids long. The germline gives CDR1 SGHAT, CDR2 FQNNGV. The chain's CDR3 is CASSMGGGRRNDQFF. The CDR3 DNA sequence: TGTGCCAGCAGCATGGGAGGGGGGCGAAGGAATGACCAGTTCTTC.

This clonotype was counted between two and nine times. This may be a read error, as it is one base from a much larger clone. CDR3 DNA: TGTGCCAGCAGTCCCAATCATGTGGGTACACCCTCCCATGGCTACACCTTC. The encoded protein is CASSPNHVGTPSHGYTF. The chain joins TRBV12-3 or TRBV12-4 to TRBJ1-2, with D unresolved. Trimming removed 5 bases from V and 6 bases from J, with 25 bases in between. The length of the CDR3 is 17 residues.

For this clonotype: No conserved phenylalanine or tryptophan is present at the end of the CDR3, so a read error is the likely explanation. It is unclear where the CDR3 begins or ends on the DNA, so no DNA is shown, and the CDR3 is as TCRdb lists it. V gene TRBV11-2 combines with J gene TRBJ2-5; TRBD1 is taken as the D call from the table, unchecked against the DNA. Germline V gene data show CDR1 as SGHAT and CDR2 as FQNNGV. Counting both end residues, the CDR3 totals 15 amino acids. CDR3: CASSSTTGVGETHYY.

The chain combines TRBV11-2 with TRBJ2-3; D might be TRBD1 or TRBD2, each matching 5 bases. Germline CDR1 reads SGHAT; CDR2 reads FQNNGV. The CDR3 has 17 amino acids. CDR3 protein: CLSSRLIGAGSTDTQYF. Here the CDR3 DNA reads TGTCTCAGCAGCCGCCTTATAGGGGCGGGTTCCACAGATACGCAGTATTTT.

For this clonotype: Sequence at one end of the junction differs from germline and may be a read error. The chain couples TRBV4-1 to TRBJ2-1, with 13 bases that match TRBD2. The CDR3 length is 16 residues. Germline loops: CDR1 MGHRA, CDR2 YSYEKL. The DNA of the CDR3 is TGCGCAAGTAGGGGACTAGCGGGAAGCTCCTACAATGAGCTGTTCTTC. Amino acid sequence: CASRGLAGSSYNELFF.

As regards this clonotype: Germline and junction disagree at one end, which may indicate a read error. This chain links TRBV28 with TRBJ1-6; D remains unclear. The germline CDR1 and CDR2 sequences are MDHEN and SYDVKM. The CDR3 loop spans 12 amino acids. CDR3 bases: TGTGCCAGCAGCGCGACCAGCCTTCTACTTGGGTTT. Its protein product is CASSATSLLLGF.

A note on this clonotype: One base away lies a much larger clone, so this may be a sequencing read error. This chain uses TRBV28 with TRBJ2-1; D remains ambiguous. Germline loops: CDR1 MDHEN, CDR2 SYDVKM. The CDR3 is made up of 12 amino acids. CDR3 bases: TGTACCAGCAGAATGCCCCTCAATGAGCAGTTCTTC. Amino acids: CTSRMPLNEQFF.

In regard to this clonotype: The junction differs from germline at one of its ends, possibly a read error. The chain recombines TRBV4-1 with TRBJ1-5; D not resolved. This CDR3 spans 15 amino acids. Per the germline V gene, CDR1 is MGHRA and CDR2 is YSYEKL. The CDR3 here is CASGPGLPNNQLQHF. The CDR3 region has the DNA TGCGCCAGCGGCCCCGGACTCCCGAACAATCAGCTCCAGCATTTT.

Points on this clonotype: The junction departs from the called germline gene at one end, perhaps through a read error. The chain employs TRBV28 and TRBJ1-4, with D unclear. Germline lookup yields CDR1 MDHEN and CDR2 SYDVKM. The CDR3 loop spans 12 amino acids. The CDR3, as DNA: TGTGCCAGCAGGTCCGAACCTGAAAAACTGTTATTT. Protein sequence: CASRSEPEKLLF.

The chain couples TRBV2 to TRBJ2-3; 7 positions match TRBD2. The CDR3 extends over 15 amino acids. V was clipped by 4 bases and J by 4 bases; unmatched bases: 8. CDR1 and CDR2 (germline): SNHLY, FYNNEI. In DNA, the CDR3 is TGTGCCAGCAGTGGGAAACGCGGGGGATCAGATACGCAGTATTTT. Its protein product is CASSGKRGGSDTQYF.

Concerning this clonotype itself: This may come from a read error, since a much larger clone is one base off. Because the CDR3 is missing its conserved closing phenylalanine or tryptophan, this is likely a read error. No DNA is shown, since the ends of the CDR3 on it are uncertain; the CDR3 is the one TCRdb lists. The chain joins TRBV28 to TRBJ2-7. CDR1 is MDHEN and CDR2 is SYDVKM in the germline V gene. Ends included, the CDR3 has 12 residues. CDR3 in amino acids: CASSRRQPRTYC.